The 21 T cell receptor beta chains below were found in one sample sequenced in a study of blood T cell repertoires in COVID-19. The protocol was immunoSEQ multiplex PCR, while the TCRdb copy is restricted to in-frame clones and leaves out a portion. The sample shows about 140,000 clones, 84% of them seen only once. Sequencing used PBMCs or T cells enriched from blood (not recorded which). The source of these receptors is a woman aged 18-29 years who had been exposed to COVID-19.

The J gene is TRBJ2-7, the V gene TRBV19, with 10 nucleotides matching TRBD2. The germline CDR1 and CDR2 sequences are LNHDA and SQIVND (reference sequence). The V and J ends lost 5 bases and 6 bases, in that order; junction bases with no gene match: 7. The CDR3 covers 14 residues. CDR3 in amino acids: CASSGGTSAGEQYF. DNA for the CDR3: TGTGCCAGTAGTGGCGGGACTAGCGCTGGCGAGCAGTACTTC.

The chain joins TRBV30 to TRBJ1-2; 9 nucleotides line up with TRBD1. The CDR3 is made up of 15 amino acids. Germline V lookup: CDR1 GTSNPN, CDR2 SVGIG (reference sequence). With V trimmed by 5 bases and J by 8 bases, 15 bases remained unmatched. The CDR3 bases are TGTGCCTGGGCCGGACAGGGGACGTCAGTGAGGGGCTACACCTTC. Amino acid sequence: CAWAGQGTSVRGYTF.

In DNA form, the CDR3 reads TGCAGCGTTGAGCCGCAGAACCCGCGAGGGAATGAGCAGTTCTTC. This gives the protein CSVEPQNPRGNEQFF. The V call is TRBV29-1, the J call TRBJ2-1; D is possibly TRBD2 (5 bases). Trimming removed 3 bases at V and 7 bases at J, with 19 bases between. This CDR3 spans 15 amino acids. Germline values: CDR1 SQVTM, CDR2 ANQGSEA.

The V call is TRBV6-2 or TRBV6-3, the J call TRBJ2-7, with 7 bases lining up with TRBD2. V trimming: 4 bases; J trimming: 5 bases; junction bases outside the gene matches: 11. Germline values: CDR1 MNHEY, CDR2 SVGEGT. CDR3 length: 15 amino acids. The CDR3 nucleotides read TGTGCCAGCAGTTCGCCGGGGCGGGAGATCCACGAGCAGTACTTC. Translating it yields CASSSPGREIHEQYF.

The chain is built from TRBV6-1 and TRBJ2-1, with 7 bases aligning to TRBD1. The germline CDR1 and CDR2 sequences are MNHNS and SASEGT. Trimming cost V 2 bases and J 7 bases; bases outside gene matches: 5. The CDR3 spans 14 residues. The CDR3 here is CASSELRGRNEQFF. The DNA for the CDR3 is TGTGCCAGCAGTGAACTGAGGGGGCGAAATGAGCAGTTCTTC.

This chain uses TRBV6-5 with TRBJ2-7, with D possibly matching TRBD1 (6 bases). CDR1 is MNHEY, CDR2 SVGAGI, per germline. V was trimmed by 6 bases and J by 1 base, leaving 16 bases between them. CDR3 length: 15 residues. CDR3 region: CASSPRAGDSYEQYF. The CDR3 nucleotides are TGTGCCAGCAGCCCCAGGGCAGGGGATTCCTACGAGCAGTACTTC.

For this clone: The same CDR3 arises from other DNA sequences in this sample as well. The chain has TRBV28 and TRBJ1-2, with a possible D match to TRBD1 (5 bases). Germline lookup yields CDR1 MDHEN and CDR2 SYDVKM. The CDR3 totals 12 residues. V gave up 2 bases and J gave up 4 bases, with 5 bases separating them. CDR3 sequence: CASSLQGYGYTF. DNA of the CDR3: TGTGCCAGCAGTTTACAGGGCTATGGCTACACCTTC.

The chain links TRBV13 to TRBJ1-1; TRBD1 matches 12 bases. Germline CDR1 reads PRHDT; CDR2 reads FYEKMQ (reference sequence). The CDR3 totals 14 residues. V shed 5 bases and J 6 bases; nucleotides not matched to a gene: 4. The DNA for the CDR3 is TGTGCCAGCAGCCCCGGGACAGGGGGCTCTGAAGCTTTCTTT. It encodes CASSPGTGGSEAFF.

J is TRBJ1-1 and V is TRBV4-1; TRBD1 aligns across 9 bases. The CDR3 covers 16 residues. Trimming cost V 4 bases and J 0 bases; bases outside gene matches: 6. In germline, CDR1 is MGHRA, CDR2 YSYEKL. The CDR3 region is CASSRGTGIMNTEAFF. In nucleotides, the CDR3 is TGCGCCAGCAGCCGAGGGACAGGGATTATGAACACTGAAGCTTTCTTT.

The chain has TRBV30 and TRBJ2-3, with 11 bases matching TRBD1. Germline V CDR1 and CDR2: GTSNPN, SVGIG (reference sequence). With 2 bases clipped from V and 8 bases from J, the junction kept 30 bases outside the gene matches. This CDR3 is built from 22 residues. In DNA form, the CDR3 reads TGTGCCTGGAGTAACCCAATTTGGACAGGGGGCATGGGGCGGTCATCCCAGGGTACGCAGTATTTT. Translation: CAWSNPIWTGGMGRSSQGTQYF.

The gene calls are TRBV5-1 and TRBJ1-2, with D possibly TRBD1 on 6 matching bases. V lost 4 bases, J lost 6 bases, and 16 bases lay in between. This CDR3 is built from 14 residues. Germline V gene data show CDR1 as SGHRS and CDR2 as YFSETQ. CDR3 sequence reads: CASSPQQGLHGYTF. The CDR3 DNA sequence: TGCGCCAGCAGCCCCCAACAGGGTCTCCATGGCTACACCTTC.

The rearrangement uses TRBV10-3 and TRBJ1-1; 8 bases line up with TRBD1. The V gene end was trimmed by 7 bases and the J gene end by 4 bases; junction bases not matched to a gene: 8. Germline CDR1 reads ENHRY; CDR2 reads SYGVKD. This CDR3 region has 14 residues. The CDR3 region is CAINGQGGRTEAFF. CDR3 coding DNA: TGTGCCATCAATGGACAGGGTGGTCGCACTGAAGCTTTCTTT.

The CDR3 nucleotides are TGTGCCAGTCAACGCCGGGACAGGGGAGACTATGGCTACACCTTC. Its translation is CASQRRDRGDYGYTF. The rearrangement uses TRBV19 and TRBJ1-2; 10 bases are a match to TRBD1. Germline CDR1 and CDR2: LNHDA and SQIVND (reference sequence). The CDR3 has 15 residues. V lost 8 bases, J lost 3 bases, and 9 bases stayed unmatched.

The chain combines TRBV6-5 with TRBJ1-3; D call uncertain. The V end was cut by 5 bases, the J end by 0 bases, with 8 bases between. The CDR3 sequence is 14 residues long. The germline CDR1 and CDR2 sequences are MNHEY and SVGAGI. The CDR3 DNA follows: TGTGCCAGCAGTAGCGCGGGCTCTGGAAACACCATATATTTT. This encodes CASSSAGSGNTIYF.

This sequence joins TRBV28 and TRBJ1-5, with D unresolved. CDR3 size: 12 residues. Germline V gene sequence: CDR1 MDHEN, CDR2 SYDVKM. V was trimmed by 5 bases and J by 5 bases, leaving 7 bases between them. CDR3 region: CASSLSHQPQHF. Here the CDR3 DNA reads TGTGCCAGCAGTCTCTCTCATCAGCCCCAGCATTTT.

This sequence joins TRBV6-5 and TRBJ2-1, with D possibly matching TRBD2 (6 bases). V was cut by 7 bases and J by 9 bases, with 13 bases left in between. Germline CDR1 is MNHEY and CDR2 is SVGAGI. The CDR3 is 12 residues long. The CDR3, as DNA: TGTGCCAGCATGGGACTTAGCCGTGAGCAGTTCTTC. Translating gives CASMGLSREQFF.

This clone was observed a few times. This rearrangement joins TRBV18 to TRBJ2-7; no firm D call. There are 12 residues in the CDR3. V was cut by 3 bases and J by 3 bases, with 6 bases left in between. Germline values: CDR1 KGHSH, CDR2 LQKENI. The CDR3 reads CASSPNYYEQYF. CDR3 nucleotide sequence: TGTGCCAGCTCACCGAACTACTACGAGCAGTACTTC.

The count of this clone is one. This chain connects TRBV27 to TRBJ1-2, with TRBD1 matching over 8 bases. This CDR3 is built from 14 residues. The germline V gene encodes CDR1 MNHEY and CDR2 SMNVEV (reference sequence). Trimming cost V 5 bases and J 3 bases; bases outside gene matches: 5. The CDR3: CASSPWTGYYGYTF. In DNA, the CDR3 is TGTGCCAGCAGTCCCTGGACAGGGTACTATGGCTACACCTTC.

The DNA for the CDR3 is TGCGCCAGCAGCCAAGGGATGGGAGCTGGGGAGCAGTACTTC. It translates to CASSQGMGAGEQYF. This chain joins TRBV4-1 and TRBJ2-7; possible D gene TRBD2, 5 bases. Germline assignment: CDR1 MGHRA and CDR2 YSYEKL. The CDR3 runs to 14 residues. Trimming removed 1 base from V and 7 bases from J, with 14 bases in between.

The CDR3 region has the DNA TGTGCCAGCAGTTTTGAGTCAGGGGTGAACACTGAAGCTTTCTTT. Protein product: CASSFESGVNTEAFF. The V and J genes are TRBV28 and TRBJ1-1, with a weak D call TRBD1 (6 bases). V was pared by 3 bases and J by 0 bases, with 11 bases between. The germline gives CDR1 MDHEN, CDR2 SYDVKM. The CDR3 runs to 15 residues.

The chain joins TRBV7-8 to TRBJ2-7; TRBD2 agrees at 9 bases. CDR3 size: 17 residues. The germline gives CDR1 SGHVS, CDR2 FQNEAQ. The J segment lost 0 bases and the V segment lost 4 bases, leaving 10 bases of the junction unmatched. The CDR3, as DNA: TGTGCCAGCAGCTCACCAAGGACTAGCGCTAACTCCTACGAGCAGTACTTC. It is translated as CASSSPRTSANSYEQYF. The whole variable domain, filled in from reference TRBV7-8 and TRBJ2-7, reads GAGVSQSPRYKVAKRGQDVALRCDPISGHVSLFWYQQALGQGPEFLTYFQNEAQLDKSGLPSDRFFAERPEGSVSTLKIQRTQQEDSAVYLCASSSPRTSANSYEQYFGPGTRLTVT.